Listed below are T cell receptor beta chains from one sample, sequenced in a study of blood T cell repertoires in COVID-19. Method: immunoSEQ multiplex PCR; TCRdb's copy keeps in-frame clones and lacks some. The sample has around 24,000 clones, 65% to 85% seen once; the top ten hold 40% to 60%. Sequences were obtained from peripheral blood. All receptors come from a man aged 45-65 years with active or convalescent COVID-19. CDR3s include the opening cysteine and the closing phenylalanine or tryptophan. Size is omitted from some rows. Given values are once, few, many or a class for expanded clones.

>-|TRBJ1-6|TRBV6-2/TRBV6-3
CASSYWGGPNSPLHF
>-|TRBJ1-2|TRBV5-4
CASSLQGFAYGYTF
>-|TRBJ2-7|TRBV6-1
CASSDRRGWEQYF
>-|TRBJ1-1|TRBV29-1
CSVGAGATEAFF
>few|TRBJ2-7|TRBV5-5
CASSLSGSSYEQYF
>-|TRBJ2-2|TRBV7-6
CASSSPGLAGFTGELFF
>-|TRBJ2-7|TRBV28
CASSVGRGGISSPYEQYF
>-|TRBJ2-1|TRBV30
CAWSTTRYNEQFF
>once|TRBJ2-3|TRBV29-1
CSVEDLWTGENTDTQYF
>few|TRBJ1-1|TRBV21-1
CASSKFGTALNTEAFF
>-|TRBJ1-1|TRBV2
CASSGTGGEGEAFF
>-|TRBJ2-7|TRBV7-2
CASSWTGHQYF
>-|TRBJ2-1|TRBV19
CASSDNRAYRQFF
>-|TRBJ1-6|TRBV29-1
CSVGGGVDSPLHF
>-|TRBJ1-5|TRBV28
CASSSRVFYNQPQHF
>once|TRBJ2-7|TRBV5-1
CASSLEAGIYEQYF
>-|TRBJ2-3|TRBV5-5
CASSFLGQGPDTQYF
>-|TRBJ2-7|TRBV29-1
CSVREPAIYEQYF
>-|TRBJ1-4|TRBV5-1
CASTVGQGREKLFF
>-|TRBJ1-5|TRBV27
CASSLTGLGNQPQHF
>few|TRBJ2-7|TRBV7-6
CASSLDRGLAGEQYF
>-|TRBJ1-1|TRBV3-1/TRBV3-2
CASSQGQGHRAFF
>-|TRBJ2-5|TRBV5-4
CASSEKTQYF
>-|TRBJ1-2|TRBV9
CASSVEWTGGHGYTF
>-|TRBJ2-3|TRBV7-9
CASSFSGTDTQYF
>-|TRBJ2-1|TRBV11-2
CASSSFSDEQFF
>-|TRBJ2-1|TRBV5-4
CASSFGLGEQFF
>few|TRBJ2-2|TRBV19
CASSRTSGRTGELFF
>-|TRBJ2-3|TRBV5-1
CASSLGQLAITDTQYF
>-|TRBJ2-2|TRBV20-1
CSASFGGAGESTGELFF